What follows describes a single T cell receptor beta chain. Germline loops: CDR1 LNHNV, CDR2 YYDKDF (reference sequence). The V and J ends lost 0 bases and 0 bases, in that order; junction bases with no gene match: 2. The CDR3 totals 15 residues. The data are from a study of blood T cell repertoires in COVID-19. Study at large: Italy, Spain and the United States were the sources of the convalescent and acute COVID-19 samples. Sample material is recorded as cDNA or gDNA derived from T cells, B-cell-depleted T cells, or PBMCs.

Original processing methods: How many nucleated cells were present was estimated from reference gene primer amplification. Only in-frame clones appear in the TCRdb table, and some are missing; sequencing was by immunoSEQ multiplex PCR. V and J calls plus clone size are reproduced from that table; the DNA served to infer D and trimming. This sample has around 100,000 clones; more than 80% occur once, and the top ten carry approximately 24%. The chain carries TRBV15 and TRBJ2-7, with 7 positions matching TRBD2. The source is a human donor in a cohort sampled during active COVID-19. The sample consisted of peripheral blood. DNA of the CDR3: TGTGCCACCAGCAGAGAGAGGACTAGCTCCTACGAGCAGTACTTC. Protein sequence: CATSRERTSSYEQYF.